The rows below give T cell receptor beta chains drawn from one sample of a study of blood T cell repertoires in COVID-19. Sequencing used immunoSEQ multiplex PCR; TCRdb keeps in-frame clones, though not all of them. The sample carries approximately 240,000 clones, approximately 86% recorded once. Material for sequencing was peripheral blood. These receptors came from a woman in her 30s who had recovered from COVID-19. Both conserved end residues are part of each CDR3. Fields, in order: J gene, V gene, clone size, D gene, CDR3 protein, CDR3 DNA. D genes are given only for firm matches. Only some rows state a clone size, as once, few, many or a class for expanded clones.

J gene: TRBJ2-1
V gene: TRBV7-3
clone size: .
D gene: .
CDR3 protein: CASSPRPEGNEQFF
CDR3 DNA: TGTGCCAGCAGCCCCCGGCCAGAGGGCAATGAGCAGTTCTTC

J gene: TRBJ1-3
V gene: TRBV3-1/TRBV3-2
clone size: .
D gene: .
CDR3 protein: CASSLKGSGNTIYF
CDR3 DNA: TGTGCCAGCAGCCTAAAGGGGTCTGGAAACACCATATATTTT

J gene: TRBJ2-7
V gene: TRBV4-1
clone size: .
D gene: .
CDR3 protein: CASSQDRALKGDEQYF
CDR3 DNA: TGCGCCAGCAGCCAAGATCGTGCGCTCAAAGGGGACGAGCAGTACTTC

J gene: TRBJ1-4
V gene: TRBV7-6
clone size: .
D gene: TRBD1
CDR3 protein: CASSVIPKGQKNEKLFF
CDR3 DNA: TGTGCCAGCAGCGTTATTCCTAAGGGACAGAAGAATGAAAAACTGTTTTTT

J gene: TRBJ2-1
V gene: TRBV5-1
clone size: .
D gene: .
CDR3 protein: CASSLVRESEFF
CDR3 DNA: TGCGCCAGCAGCTTGGTTAGAGAATCGGAGTTCTTC

J gene: TRBJ2-5
V gene: TRBV4-2
clone size: .
D gene: TRBD2
CDR3 protein: CASSQDLAGGQETQYF
CDR3 DNA: TGTGCCAGCAGCCAAGATCTAGCGGGGGGGCAAGAGACCCAGTACTTC

J gene: TRBJ2-3
V gene: TRBV3-1/TRBV3-2
clone size: .
D gene: TRBD2
CDR3 protein: CASSQGSGGLTDTQYF
CDR3 DNA: TGTGCCAGCAGCCAAGGATCGGGGGGGCTCACAGATACGCAGTATTTT

J gene: TRBJ1-5
V gene: TRBV18
clone size: .
D gene: .
CDR3 protein: CASSPMTPGVRGPQHF
CDR3 DNA: TGTGCCAGCTCACCAATGACTCCGGGGGTTCGGGGGCCCCAGCATTTT

J gene: TRBJ1-2
V gene: TRBV2
clone size: .
D gene: .
CDR3 protein: CATRGMGGGYTF
CDR3 DNA: TGTGCCACACGAGGGATGGGGGGTGGCTACACCTTC

J gene: TRBJ2-3
V gene: TRBV3-1/TRBV3-2
clone size: once
D gene: TRBD2
CDR3 protein: CASSQGLAGGPDTQYF
CDR3 DNA: TGTGCCAGCAGCCAAGGTCTAGCGGGGGGGCCTGATACGCAGTATTTT

J gene: TRBJ1-1
V gene: TRBV5-1
clone size: once
D gene: TRBD1
CDR3 protein: CASSPDRANTEAFF
CDR3 DNA: TGCGCCAGCAGCCCGGACAGGGCGAACACTGAAGCTTTCTTT

J gene: TRBJ1-1
V gene: TRBV18
clone size: .
D gene: .
CDR3 protein: CASSPYSPEAFF
CDR3 DNA: TGTGCCAGCTCACCTTATTCCCCTGAAGCTTTCTTT

J gene: TRBJ2-7
V gene: TRBV2
clone size: .
D gene: .
CDR3 protein: CASRGPYRGGSYEQYF
CDR3 DNA: TGTGCCAGCAGGGGGCCCTACCGAGGGGGTTCCTACGAGCAGTACTTC

J gene: TRBJ2-5
V gene: TRBV7-2
clone size: few
D gene: .
CDR3 protein: CASSFSGTPETQYF
CDR3 DNA: TGTGCCAGCAGCTTTTCCGGGACTCCAGAGACCCAGTACTTC